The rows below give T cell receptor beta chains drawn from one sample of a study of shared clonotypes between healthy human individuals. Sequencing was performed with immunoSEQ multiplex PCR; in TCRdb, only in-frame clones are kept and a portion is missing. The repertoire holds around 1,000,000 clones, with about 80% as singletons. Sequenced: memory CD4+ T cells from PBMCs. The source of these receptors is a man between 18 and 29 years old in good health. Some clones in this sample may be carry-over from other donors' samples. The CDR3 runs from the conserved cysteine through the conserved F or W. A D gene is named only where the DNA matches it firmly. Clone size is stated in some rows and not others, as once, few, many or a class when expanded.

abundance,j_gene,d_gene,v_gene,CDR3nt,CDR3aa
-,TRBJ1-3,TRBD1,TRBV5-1,TGCGCCAGCAGCCAGGGGGCTTTGAGGGACACCATATATTTT,CASSQGALRDTIYF
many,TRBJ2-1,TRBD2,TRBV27,TGTGCCAGCAGTTCCCTCCAGCGGGGCGCCTACAATGAGCAGTTCTTC,CASSSLQRGAYNEQFF
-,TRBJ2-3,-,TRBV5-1,TGCGCCAGCAGCTTGGAGGCGGCGGATACGCAGTATTTT,CASSLEAADTQYF
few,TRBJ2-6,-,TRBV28,TGTGCCAGCAGTTTCGGGGTTTACTCTGGGGCCAACGTCCTGACTTTC,CASSFGVYSGANVLTF
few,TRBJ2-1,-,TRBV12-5,TGTGCTAGTGGGCTCAGTACTCACGAACGAAGCCTCTCCTACAATGAGCAGTTCTTC,CASGLSTHERSLSYNEQFF
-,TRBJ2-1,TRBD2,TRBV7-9,TGTGCCAGCAGCCCAGGGACTAGCGCATACAATGAGCAGTTCTTC,CASSPGTSAYNEQFF
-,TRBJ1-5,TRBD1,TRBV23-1,TGCGCCAGCAGTCAACGGGACAGGGGACCTAAGAGCAATCAGCCCCAGCATTTT,CASSQRDRGPKSNQPQHF
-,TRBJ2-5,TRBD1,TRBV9,TGTGCCAGCAGCGTAGCCGGGACAGAAGAGACCCAGTACTTC,CASSVAGTEETQYF
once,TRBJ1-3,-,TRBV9,TGTGCCAGCAGCACCACAGATACTGGAAACACCATATATTTT,CASSTTDTGNTIYF
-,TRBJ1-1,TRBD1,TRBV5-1,TGCGCCAGCAGCTTGGCCCTACAGGGGGCCGGCACTGAAGCTTTCTTT,CASSLALQGAGTEAFF
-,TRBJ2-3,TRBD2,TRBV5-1,TGCGCCAGCAGCATCCCACTAGCGGGCCTAAGAGAGGATACGCAGTATTTT,CASSIPLAGLREDTQYF
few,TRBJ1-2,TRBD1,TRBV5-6,TGTGCCAGCAGCCCCACCCCGACAGGGTTCTATGGCTACACCTTC,CASSPTPTGFYGYTF
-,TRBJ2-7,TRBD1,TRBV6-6,TGTGCCATTGCCTTCGGACAGGGCTACGAGCAGTACTTC,CAIAFGQGYEQYF
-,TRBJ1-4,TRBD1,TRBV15,TGTGCCACCAGCCGAGGGACAGGGGTCGCAACTAATGAAAAACTGTTTTTT,CATSRGTGVATNEKLFF
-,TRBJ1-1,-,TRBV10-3,TGTGCCATCAGTCCCGCTCGCTCCCCTTTGAACACTGAAGCTTTCTTT,CAISPARSPLNTEAFF
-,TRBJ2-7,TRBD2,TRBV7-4,TGTGCCAGCAGCTTTTTAGCGGGACGAAGCCTAGGGAACTACGAGCAGTACTTC,CASSFLAGRSLGNYEQYF
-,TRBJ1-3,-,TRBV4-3,TGCGCCAGCAGCCCTCTCCCAAGCTCTGGAAACACCATATATTTT,CASSPLPSSGNTIYF
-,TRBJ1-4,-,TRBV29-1,TGCAGCGTTGTCCGCAGAGCAACTAATGAAAAACTGTTTTTT,CSVVRRATNEKLFF
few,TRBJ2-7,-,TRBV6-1,TGTGCCAGCAGTGAAGTAAAGGGGGGCGAGCAGTACTTC,CASSEVKGGEQYF
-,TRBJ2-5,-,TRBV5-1,TGCGCCAGCAGCTTCTCAGGGGCTAACCTCCAAGAGACCCAGTACTTC,CASSFSGANLQETQYF
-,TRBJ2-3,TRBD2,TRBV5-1,TGCGCCAGCAGCTCCGGACTAGCGGGAGCCACGCAGTATTTT,CASSSGLAGATQYF
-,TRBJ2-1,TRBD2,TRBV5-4,TGTGCCAGCAGCCCATTGAGCGGGATCTCCTACAATGAGCAGTTCTTC,CASSPLSGISYNEQFF
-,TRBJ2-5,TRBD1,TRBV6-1,TGTGCCAGCAGTGACAGGGGGCTTTGGGAGACCCAGTACTTC,CASSDRGLWETQYF
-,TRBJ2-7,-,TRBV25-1,TGTGCCAGCAGTGAAGGGGGGAATGCCTACGAGCAGTACTTC,CASSEGGNAYEQYF
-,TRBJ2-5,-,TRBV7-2,TGTGCCAGCAGCGTAGGGCTTCAACCCGAGACCCAGTACTTC,CASSVGLQPETQYF